Presented here are 15 T cell receptor beta chains from one specimen sequenced in a study of blood T cell repertoires in COVID-19. Profiled with immunoSEQ multiplex PCR; TCRdb holds only in-frame clones, not every one. The data contain hundreds of thousands of clones, approximately 85% of them singletons. The specimen was PBMCs or T cells enriched from blood (not recorded which). Source of these receptors: a man aged 25-40 years who had recovered from COVID-19.

The chain combines TRBV18 with TRBJ1-2; D not certain. The V gene's germline CDR1 is KGHSH and CDR2 LQKENI. V was cut by 2 bases and J by 4 bases, with 11 bases left in between. CDR3 length equals 14 residues. CDR3 bases: TGTGCCAGCTCACCAGAGGGCCTGGCCTATGGCTACACCTTC. It encodes CASSPEGLAYGYTF. Combining the CDR3 with reference TRBV18 and TRBJ1-2 gives the whole variable domain NAGVMQNPRHLVRRRGQEARLRCSPMKGHSHVYWYRQLPEEGLKFMVYLQKENIIDESGMPKERFSAEFPKEGPSILRIQQVVRGDSAAYFCASSPEGLAYGYTFGSGTRLTVV.

The V gene is TRBV30, the J gene TRBJ1-2, with 11 nucleotides matching TRBD1. Germline CDR1 and CDR2: GTSNPN and SVGIG (reference sequence). The CDR3 is made up of 13 amino acids. The ends lost 6 bases at V and 7 bases at J; junction bases unmatched: 7. In DNA, the CDR3 is TGTGCCTGTCCGGGACAGGGGGGATTTGGCTACACCTTC. Its translation is CACPGQGGFGYTF.

V and J are TRBV5-4 and TRBJ1-1, with 8 bases fitting TRBD1. With V trimmed by 9 bases and J by 2 bases, 6 bases remained unmatched. CDR1 and CDR2 (germline): SGHNT, YYREEE (reference sequence). This CDR3 has 13 residues. CDR3 sequence: CAIYGTGNTEAFF. The CDR3 DNA sequence: TGTGCCATTTACGGGACAGGTAACACTGAAGCTTTCTTT.

CDR3: CASTHGASGGQETQYF. CDR3 nucleotides: TGCGCCAGCACCCACGGGGCTAGCGGGGGGCAAGAGACCCAGTACTTC. The chain recombines TRBV5-1 with TRBJ2-5, with 11 bases that match TRBD2. J gave up 2 bases and V 6 bases, and 9 bases lay outside the gene matches. The CDR3 loop spans 16 amino acids. Germline V gives CDR1 SGHRS, CDR2 YFSETQ. The full variable domain, its missing parts supplied by reference TRBV5-1 and TRBJ2-5, is KAGVTQTPRYLIKTRGQQVTLSCSPISGHRSVSWYQQTPGQGLQFLFEYFSETQRNKGNFPGRFSGRQFSNSRSEMNVSTLELGDSALYLCASTHGASGGQETQYFGPGTRLLVL.

The rearrangement links TRBV3-1 (or the pseudogene TRBV3-2) to TRBJ2-7; 8 bases are shared with TRBD1. The germline V gene encodes CDR1 LGHDT and CDR2 YNNKEL (reference sequence). The CDR3 is 16 residues long. V lost 0 bases, J lost 5 bases, and 9 bases stayed unmatched. CDR3 in amino acids: CASSQDPGQGPHEQYF. The CDR3 DNA follows: TGTGCCAGCAGCCAAGATCCTGGACAGGGCCCCCACGAGCAGTACTTC.

The chain combines TRBV4-2 with TRBJ2-2, with a weak D call TRBD2 (5 bases). Trimming cost V 1 base and J 5 bases, with 11 bases left between them. Looked up from germline, CDR1 is LGHNA and CDR2 is YNFKEQ. This CDR3 contains 15 residues. The CDR3 spells CASSQGRRGTGELFF. The CDR3 bases are TGTGCCAGCAGCCAAGGAAGACGGGGAACCGGGGAGCTGTTTTTT.

Here the CDR3 reads CASSERRLSGNTIYF. The CDR3 DNA is TGTGCCAGCAGTGAACGGCGACTCTCTGGAAACACCATATATTTT. The chain links TRBV6-1 to TRBJ1-3; D is undetermined. The CDR3 covers 15 residues. Looked up from germline, CDR1 is MNHNS and CDR2 is SASEGT. V was shortened by 2 bases and J by 0 bases, with 8 bases between the two germline ends.

The chain combines TRBV2 with TRBJ1-2; a weak D match, TRBD1 (5 bases). V was shortened by 7 bases and J by 0 bases, with 12 bases between the two germline ends. The CDR3 covers 14 residues. Germline V CDR1 and CDR2: SNHLY, FYNNEI. CDR3 amino acids: CASIRQTTNYGYTF. The CDR3 DNA reads TGTGCCAGCATTCGACAGACGACTAACTATGGCTACACCTTC.

The V call is TRBV4-2, the J call TRBJ2-1; 7 bases match TRBD2. CDR3 length equals 15 residues. The germline CDR1 and CDR2 sequences are LGHNA and YNFKEQ. The V and J ends lost 7 bases and 3 bases, in that order; junction bases with no gene match: 9. Here the CDR3 reads CASTRDYNNYNEQFF. In DNA form, the CDR3 reads TGTGCCAGCACCCGGGACTATAATAACTACAATGAGCAGTTCTTC.

The rearrangement uses TRBV6-5 and TRBJ2-1; D gene ambiguous. CDR1 is MNHEY and CDR2 is SVGAGI in the germline V gene. Trimming stripped 6 bases from V and 0 bases from J, with 3 bases between. The CDR3 covers 12 residues. The CDR3 here is CASRHSYNEQFF. The CDR3 DNA follows: TGTGCCAGCAGACACTCCTACAATGAGCAGTTCTTC.

The V gene is TRBV25-1, the J gene TRBJ2-1; TRBD2 agrees at 12 bases. CDR3 length equals 16 residues. Germline V gives CDR1 MGHDK, CDR2 SYGVNS. Trimming at V came to 1 base and at J to 9 bases, leaving 7 bases not matched to a gene. The CDR3 here is CASSELTSGGRSEQFF. CDR3 nucleotide sequence: TGTGCCAGCAGTGAATTGACTAGCGGGGGCAGAAGTGAGCAGTTCTTC. The whole variable domain, remainder taken from reference TRBV25-1 and TRBJ2-1, is EADIYQTPRYLVIGTGKKITLECSQTMGHDKMYWYQQDPGMELHLIHYSYGVNSTEKGDLSSESTVSRIRTEHFPLTLESARPSHTSQYLCASSELTSGGRSEQFFGPGTRLTVL.

The chain carries TRBV7-9 and TRBJ1-6, with unresolved D. The CDR3 consists of 13 residues. Germline values: CDR1 SEHNR, CDR2 FQNEAQ (reference sequence). V was shortened by 4 bases and J by 11 bases, with 12 bases between the two germline ends. The CDR3 DNA sequence: TGTGCCAGCAGCTCACCTCGGGTGACACCCCTCCACTTT. Residues: CASSSPRVTPLHF.

This CDR3 reads CASTPAGSSYNEQFF. In DNA form, the CDR3 reads TGTGCCAGCACCCCAGCGGGCAGCTCCTACAATGAGCAGTTCTTC. V and J are TRBV9 and TRBJ2-1, with a tentative D call TRBD2 (6 bases). Germline values: CDR1 SGDLS, CDR2 YYNGEE. The CDR3 spans 15 residues. Trimming pared 6 bases from V and 0 bases from J, leaving 13 bases between.

This sequence joins TRBV7-2 and TRBJ1-1; tentatively, D is TRBD1 (6 bases). V was shortened by 5 bases and J by 2 bases, with 12 bases between the two germline ends. The CDR3 extends over 14 amino acids. Looked up from germline, CDR1 is SGHTA and CDR2 is FQGNSA. The CDR3 coding sequence is TGTGCCAGCAGCAAATCCGGGACAAACACTGAAGCTTTCTTT. This gives the protein CASSKSGTNTEAFF.

The chain combines TRBV19 with TRBJ2-7; 8 bases are a match to TRBD1. Germline assignment: CDR1 LNHDA and CDR2 SQIVND (reference sequence). V gave up 6 bases and J gave up 0 bases; unmatched junction bases: 4. The CDR3 contains 14 residues. In nucleotides, the CDR3 is TGTGCCAGTAGGACCCAGGGGGCCTCCTACGAGCAGTACTTC. Protein product: CASRTQGASYEQYF. Full variable domain (remainder filled in from reference TRBV19 and TRBJ2-7): DGGITQSPKYLFRKEGQNVTLSCEQNLNHDAMYWYRQDPGQGLRLIYYSQIVNDFQKGDIAEGYSVSREKKESFPLTVTSAQKNPTAFYLCASRTQGASYEQYFGPGTRLTVT.